The T cell receptor beta chain under discussion was sequenced for a study of cytomegalovirus exposure and HLA in healthy donors. As for the study in general: HLA-typed donors were the source of 90 million or so unique TCRs, which an early data release held. Study-wide points: TCR beta chains associated with HLA were, in a later analysis, more clonally expanded than equally common others. The CMV antigen specificity of three CMV-associated chains was confirmed through in vitro analysis. Whilst most TCR sequences proved rare, a subset of public TCRs occurred across many donors.

PCR employed 60 Vbeta and 13 Jbeta primers. Generated by immunoSEQ multiplex PCR, the TCRdb table keeps only in-frame clones and is missing some. The table lists 130,000 to 150,000 clones, 50% to 75% of them singletons, with less than 3.5% in the top ten. This CDR3 has 18 residues. CDR1 and CDR2 from the germline V gene are LNHDA and SQIVND (reference sequence). As concerns this clone: The target antigen is unknown. A junction end diverges from the germline sequence, so it may reflect a read error.

Specimen: PBMCs. This sequence originates from a woman aged 25 to 39 in good health and CMV-seropositive. V is TRBV19 and J is TRBJ2-7, with 7 bases that match TRBD1. For the CDR3, the DNA is TGTACCAGTAGTATAAAAGGGTTTGGGACAGTCGAAACCTACGAGCAGTACTTC. This translates into CTSSIKGFGTVETYEQYF.